This TCR beta chain is drawn from a study of T cell repertoires in ileal Crohn's disease. The overall study: Every patient was operated on for stricturing (61%) or penetrating (approximately 40%) complications.

Study-level findings and limits: Clonal expansions were more frequent in active smokers than non-smokers at surgery.

CDR1 MNHEY and CDR2 SVGAGI come from the germline V gene. The CDR3 extends over 15 amino acids. V shed 4 bases, J shed 4 bases, and the junction held 4 bases outside the gene matches. On this clone: Its antigen is not known.

Per sample, roughly 470 nanograms of biopsy DNA were TCRB immunosequenced. Produced via immunoSEQ multiplex PCR; TCRdb's table is partial and in-frame only. The sample consists of approximately 11,000 clones, around three quarters of them appearing once. Sequencing was performed on ileal tissue. The clonotype comes from an adult with Crohn's disease. The chain recombines TRBV6-5 with TRBJ2-7, with 13 bases identical to TRBD2. CDR3 amino acids: CASSSPGLAGYEQYF. As DNA, the CDR3 is TGTGCCAGCAGTTCGCCGGGACTAGCGGGGTACGAGCAGTACTTC.